This T cell receptor (beta chain) comes out of a study of blood T cell repertoires in COVID-19. Overall study context: Sites in the United States, Italy and Spain provided acute and convalescent COVID-19 samples. Sources were T cells, B-cell-depleted T cells, or PBMCs; the material itself was cDNA or gDNA.

This clone has more than one count but fewer than ten. Germline V gene sequence: CDR1 LGHDT, CDR2 YNNKEL (reference sequence). Trimming took 4 bases from V and 2 from J; bases not matched to a gene: 2. This CDR3 spans 14 amino acids. Original processing notes: Reference gene primer amplification gave nucleated cell count estimates. Assay: immunoSEQ multiplex PCR; the TCRdb copy retains only in-frame clones and omits some. V and J calls and clone size come straight from that table; D and trimming were deduced from the DNA. The top ten clones hold approximately 4.5% of a sample with over 130,000 clones, roughly four fifths of them seen once.

This chain joins TRBV3-1 (or the pseudogene TRBV3-2) and TRBJ1-5; 7 nucleotides agree with TRBD1. The sequence was obtained from an elderly woman with active or convalescent COVID-19. Sequencing input: peripheral blood. CDR3 DNA: TGTGCCAGCAGCCTTACAGGGGGCAATCAGCCCCAGCATTTT. Translated: CASSLTGGNQPQHF.